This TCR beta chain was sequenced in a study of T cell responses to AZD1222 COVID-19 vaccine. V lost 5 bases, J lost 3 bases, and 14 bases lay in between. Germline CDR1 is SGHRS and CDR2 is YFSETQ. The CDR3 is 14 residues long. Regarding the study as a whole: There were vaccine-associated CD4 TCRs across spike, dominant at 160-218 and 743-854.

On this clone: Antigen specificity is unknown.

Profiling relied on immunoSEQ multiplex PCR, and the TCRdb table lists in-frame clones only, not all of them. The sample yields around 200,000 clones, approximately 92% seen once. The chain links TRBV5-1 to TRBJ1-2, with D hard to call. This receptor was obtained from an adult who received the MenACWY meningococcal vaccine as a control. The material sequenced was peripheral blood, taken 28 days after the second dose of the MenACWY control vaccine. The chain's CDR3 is CASRKPGEDYGYTF. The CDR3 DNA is TGCGCCAGCAGAAAACCAGGAGAAGACTATGGCTACACCTTC.